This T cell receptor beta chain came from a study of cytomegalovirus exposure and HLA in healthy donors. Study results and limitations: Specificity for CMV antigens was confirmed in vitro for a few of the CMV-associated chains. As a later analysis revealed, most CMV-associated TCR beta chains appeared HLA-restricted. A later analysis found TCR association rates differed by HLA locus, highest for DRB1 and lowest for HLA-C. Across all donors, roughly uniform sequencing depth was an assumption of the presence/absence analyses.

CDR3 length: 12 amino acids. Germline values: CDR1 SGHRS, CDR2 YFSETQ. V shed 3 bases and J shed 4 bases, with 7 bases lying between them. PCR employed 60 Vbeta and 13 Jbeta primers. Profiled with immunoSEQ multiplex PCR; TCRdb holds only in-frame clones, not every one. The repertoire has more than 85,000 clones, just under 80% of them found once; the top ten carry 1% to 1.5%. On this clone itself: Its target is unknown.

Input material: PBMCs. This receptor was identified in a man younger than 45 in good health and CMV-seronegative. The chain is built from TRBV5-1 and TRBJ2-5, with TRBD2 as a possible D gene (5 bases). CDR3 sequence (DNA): TGCGCCAGCAGCTCGCGGGCAGAGACCCAGTACTTC. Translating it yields CASSSRAETQYF.